A selection of T cell receptor beta chains follows, all from one sample in a study of CD8 T cells in Susac syndrome. TCRdb re-called the immunoSEQ multiplex PCR reads through MiXCR, storing one row per CDR3 protein. The data show fewer than 250,000 distinct CDR3 sequences, about 94% seen once. What was sequenced was CD4+ T cells from PBMCs. These TCRs come from a human donor in good health. CDR3s include the opening cysteine and the closing phenylalanine or tryptophan. A D gene is named only where the DNA matches it firmly. Where a row states a size, it is once, few, many or the class of an expanded clone; other rows omit it.

clone_size	j_call	v_call	d_call	cdr3_nt	cdr3_aa
few	TRBJ1-1	TRBV5-6	.	TGTGCCAGCAGCTTGCTTGGGAGCACTGAAGCTTTCTTT	CASSLLGSTEAFF
.	TRBJ1-1	TRBV19	.	TGTGCCAGTAGTTCGACCCGGGCTAGAGGTACTGAAGCTTTCTTT	CASSSTRARGTEAFF
.	TRBJ2-4	TRBV3-1	.	TGTGCCAGTCGAGGGGGGGGTAACATTCAGTACTTC	CASRGGGNIQYF
.	TRBJ2-6	TRBV6-6	.	TGTGCCAGCAGTTTACCGACGGCCTCTGGGGCCAACGTCCTGACTTTC	CASSLPTASGANVLTF
.	TRBJ2-7	TRBV6-2/TRBV6-3	.	TGTGCCACCGAAAGGGGCCTCGGCGAGCAGTACTTC	CATERGLGEQYF
.	TRBJ2-1	TRBV29-1	.	TGCAGCGTTGTAGGTAGCGGATACTCCTACAATGAGCAGTTCTTC	CSVVGSGYSYNEQFF
.	TRBJ2-2	TRBV6-2/TRBV6-3	.	TGTGCCAGCAGAAGACAGACCTACACCGGGGAGCTGTTTTTT	CASRRQTYTGELFF
.	TRBJ1-3	TRBV14	.	TGTGCCAGCAGCCGGAGGGACCTGTCCTCTGGAAACACCATATATTTT	CASSRRDLSSGNTIYF
.	TRBJ1-5	TRBV12-3/TRBV12-4	.	TGTGCCAGCAGTCCAAGCGGGCAGGGGTCCCAGCCCCAGCATTTT	CASSPSGQGSQPQHF
.	TRBJ1-5	TRBV28	TRBD1	TGTGCCAGCAGTTCCACAGGGGGCCATCAGCCCCAGCATTTT	CASSSTGGHQPQHF
.	TRBJ2-1	TRBV3-1	.	TGTGCCAGCAGCCTATTGGTACAGGAGCAGTTCTTC	CASSLLVQEQFF
.	TRBJ1-5	TRBV20-1	.	TGCAGTGCTTTTGACAGCCCCATCAATCAGCCCCAGCATTTT	CSAFDSPINQPQHF
.	TRBJ1-4	TRBV7-8	.	TGTGCCAGCAGCCGGGACCTCAATGAAAAACTGTTTTTT	CASSRDLNEKLFF
.	TRBJ2-1	TRBV29-1	TRBD2	TGCAGCGTTAACCGGGGGGAGACTTCTAATGAGCAGTTCTTC	CSVNRGETSNEQFF
.	TRBJ2-3	TRBV28	.	TGTGCCAGCAGTCTACCGGGACTTCGGGGGCGGGGGAATACGCAGTATTTT	CASSLPGLRGRGNTQYF
.	TRBJ1-5	TRBV9	.	TGTGCCAGCAGCGTAACCGGGGACGGGAATCAGCCCCAGCATTTT	CASSVTGDGNQPQHF
.	TRBJ1-2	TRBV27	TRBD1	TGTGCCAGCAGGACAATCCTGACAGGGCCAAACTATGGCTACACCTTC	CASRTILTGPNYGYTF
.	TRBJ2-5	TRBV18	.	TGTGCCAGCTCAGCATATGGGGAGACCCAGTACTTC	CASSAYGETQYF
.	TRBJ2-2	TRBV30	.	TGTGCCTGGAGTGTACTGGGGGGCACGAACACCGGGGAGCTGTTTTTT	CAWSVLGGTNTGELFF
.	TRBJ2-1	TRBV24-1	.	TGTGCCACCAGTGATTTCCGCAGACGGTACAATGAGCAGTTCTTC	CATSDFRRRYNEQFF
.	TRBJ1-1	TRBV20-1	.	TGCAGTGCTAGTTTCAGACTGACTGGGTTTGGAGCTTTCTTT	CSASFRLTGFGAFF
.	TRBJ1-4	TRBV28	.	TGTGCCAGCAGCATCCTAAGGGAAAAACTGTTTTTT	CASSILREKLFF